This T cell receptor beta chain is drawn from a study of blood T cell repertoires in COVID-19. About the study: Some COVID-19 samples were acute and others convalescent; all came from the United States, Italy and Spain. T cells, B-cell-depleted T cells, or PBMCs provided the cDNA or gDNA that served as material.

Trimming took 4 bases from V and 11 from J; bases not matched to a gene: 6. Germline CDR1 and CDR2: SGHTA and FQGNSA. This CDR3 is built from 13 residues. In the source study's methods: Researchers report that nucleated cell counts were estimated from reference gene primer amplification. Clones were sequenced by immunoSEQ multiplex PCR, and TCRdb holds only the in-frame ones, with some missing. Clonal size and the V and J genes are those of that table, whereas D and trimming came from the DNA. The sample records about 150,000 clones, just over 85% being singletons. This clone appeared a single time. The chain has TRBV7-2 and TRBJ1-1; 11 positions match TRBD1. Material for sequencing was peripheral blood. This receptor was obtained from a man aged 50 to 60 with active or convalescent COVID-19. This CDR3 is CASSSPGQGGAFF. CDR3 nucleotides: TGTGCCAGCAGCTCACCGGGACAGGGGGGCGCTTTCTTT.